This T cell receptor (beta chain) emerged from a study of T cells after yellow fever vaccination. Study context: SMART-Seq v4 Ultra Low Input handled preparation of low-cell-number fractions. Notes on the study in general: Post-booster reappearance was seen for most primary-vaccination clones (around 97% CD4, roughly 86% CD8). Abundant clonotypes (contaminants from the bulk population) could be present in FACS-sorted repertoires.

A process of 5'RACE template switching, which added a universal primer site and UMIs, was used to make TCR cDNA. MiXCR, run by TCRdb on the 5' RACE reads, gives a single entry per CDR3 protein. The sample records approximately 140,000 distinct CDR3 sequences, around 7.7% being singletons. The germline CDR1 and CDR2 sequences are DFQATT and SNEGSKA (reference sequence). Trimming removed 2 bases from V and 2 bases from J, with 11 bases in between. The CDR3 length is 14 residues. Ten or more counts support this clonotype. The antigen is not known. The receptor was isolated from a man younger than 45 who received the YFV17D yellow fever vaccine. The rearrangement joins TRBV20-1 to TRBJ2-3; no definite D call. The input for sequencing was CD4+ T cells sorted from PBMCs, taken 5 days after the yellow fever booster vaccination. This CDR3 is CSARSSTFTDTQYF. In DNA form, the CDR3 reads TGCAGTGCTAGATCCAGCACTTTCACAGATACGCAGTATTTT.